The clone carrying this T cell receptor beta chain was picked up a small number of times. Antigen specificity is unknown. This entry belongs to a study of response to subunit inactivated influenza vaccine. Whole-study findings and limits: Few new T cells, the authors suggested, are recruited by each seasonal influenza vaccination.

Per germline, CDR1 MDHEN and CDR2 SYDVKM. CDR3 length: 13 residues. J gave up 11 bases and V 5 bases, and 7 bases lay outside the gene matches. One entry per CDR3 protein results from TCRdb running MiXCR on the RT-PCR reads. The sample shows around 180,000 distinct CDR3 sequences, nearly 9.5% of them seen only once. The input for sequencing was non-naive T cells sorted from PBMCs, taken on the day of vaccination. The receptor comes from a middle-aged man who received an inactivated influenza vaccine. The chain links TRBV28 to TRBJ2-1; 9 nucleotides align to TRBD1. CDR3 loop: CASSPAGTGKQFF. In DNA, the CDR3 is TGTGCCAGCAGTCCCGCCGGGACAGGGAAGCAGTTCTTC.